This T cell receptor (beta chain) is drawn from a study of OX40 agonist ivuxolimab in advanced cancers. For the wider study: Ivuxolimab was a fully human IgG2 agonistic monoclonal antibody targeting the costimulatory receptor OX40 (CD134). The dose-escalation cohort was 82.7% male with a mean age of 60 years, ranging from roughly 23 to 90. Peripheral TCRbeta sequencing was intended to test whether TCR sequence diversity was altered and clonal T-cell expansion was caused by ivuxolimab. Of the roughly 50 dose-escalation patients, hepatocellular carcinoma was present in approximately 20, melanoma in around 15, renal cell carcinoma in 9 and head and neck cancer in 9. Partial responses occurred in three dose-escalation patients: two with cutaneous melanoma and one with hepatocellular carcinoma. Patients were allowed to have had prior anti-PD-1, anti-PD-L1 or anti-CTLA-4 therapy, and 40% of the dose-escalation patients had previously received checkpoint inhibitors. Intravenous ivuxolimab was administered to patients every 2 weeks at six dose levels: 0.01, 0.1, 0.3, 1.5, 3 and 10 mg/kg. The paper reports the monotherapy dose-escalation portion (N = 52 patients) of the phase I ivuxolimab trial. General conclusions and limits of the study: In partial responders in the 0.1-3.0 mg/kg groups, normalized peripheral clonal expansion was found to be among the lowest, especially among CD8+ T cells. At doses from 0.1 to 3.0 mg/kg, clonal expansion was seen in both CD4+ and CD8+ blood T cells between baseline and week 6. Which antigens the clonally expanded peripheral T cells were specific for was not determined. After ivuxolimab, more expanded clones were found on average in CD8+ T cells than in CD4+ T cells. Low levels of normalized T-cell clonal expansion were also seen in some patients who did not respond.

Genomic DNA was extracted from sorted cells for sequencing of the TCRbeta CDR3 region. The immunoSEQ Assay was used for sequencing of TCRbeta CDR3 regions. TCRdb stores this immuneACCESS table with in-frame sequences only. Part of the clones is absent; in the studies checked, under half of the shortfall reflects unresolved V genes, and no reason is known for the rest. The sample yields about 61,000 clones; about 90% were counted once. Less than 2% of the sample belongs to the ten largest clones. From the cysteine up to the phenylalanine, the CDR3 has a length of 15 residues. CDR3 DNA only is kept here, 45 bases in frame from base 1. The germline V gene (reference sequence) yields GTSNPN for CDR1 and SVGIG for CDR2. The junction carries 11 bases between V and J, which are trimmed by 0 bases and 0 bases respectively. Patients with a history of autoimmune disease or receiving systemic immunosuppression were excluded from the trial. In every dose cohort, peripheral blood was drawn for TCR sequencing at baseline, cycle 4 day 1, and cycle 7 day 1. Samples were obtained from an open-label, multicenter, first-in-human phase I dose-escalation trial of ivuxolimab. The trial enrolled adults with locally advanced or metastatic head and neck squamous cell, hepatocellular, melanoma or renal cell carcinoma. Before TCR sequencing, CD4+ T cells and CD8+ T cells from peripheral blood were sorted into separate populations.

Worth noting for this clone: Its antigen specificity is not known. Base quality data are lacking; no much larger clone is found one base away.

The chain is made from TRBV30 and TRBJ1-1, with TRBD1 perhaps the D gene, on 5 matching bases. The clonotype comes from an adult with an advanced solid tumor such as melanoma, head and neck, liver or kidney cancer. Source: CD4+ or CD8+ T cells sorted from blood, taken in a trial of the OX40 agonist ivuxolimab. CDR3 sequence: CAWSVGGLLNTEAFF. The base sequence is TGTGCCTGGAGTGTTGGGGGACTTTTGAACACTGAAGCTTTCTTT. Extended through the reference TRBV30 and TRBJ1-1 proteins, this CDR3 yields the full variable domain: SQTIHQWPATLVQPVGSPLSLECTVEGTSNPNLYWYRQAAGRGLQLLFYSVGIGQISSEVPQNLSASRPQDRQFILSSKKLLLSDSGFYLCAWSVGGLLNTEAFFGQGTRLTVV.